The next 29 T cell receptor beta chains were all read from a single sample in a study of T-cell memory formation after mild COVID-19. TCRdb ran MiXCR on the 5' RACE reads and lists one entry per CDR3 protein. The repertoire holds about 340,000 distinct CDR3 sequences, with roughly 21% as singletons. The specimen sequenced was PBMCs or a T cell subset sorted from them (not recorded which). The receptors shown here come from an adult woman who had mild COVID-19 (a few samples of this study predate the infection). Cell type and time point are not known.

This clonotype was detected a few times. The V call is TRBV4-1, the J call TRBJ1-6; D unclear. The germline gives CDR1 MGHRA, CDR2 YSYEKL. The CDR3 sequence is 17 residues long. Trimming cost V 0 bases and J 10 bases, with 19 bases left between them. In DNA form, the CDR3 reads TGCGCCAGCAGCCAAGAGGTGGTCAGCCCCGGAGGGTCACCCCTCCACTTT. This sequence encodes CASSQEVVSPGGSPLHF.

The rearrangement uses TRBV3-1 and TRBJ2-3; possible D gene TRBD1, 5 bases. This CDR3 region has 15 residues. Deletions cut 4 bases from V and 2 bases from J, with 13 bases between. From germline, CDR1 is LGHDT and CDR2 YNNKEL (reference sequence). The CDR3 here is CASSPGPGHTDTQYF. In DNA form, the CDR3 reads TGTGCCAGCAGCCCCGGACCCGGACACACAGATACGCAGTATTTT.

This chain uses TRBV20-1 with TRBJ1-1; D uncertain. Trimming removed 0 bases at V and 10 bases at J, with 15 bases between. Germline-derived CDR1 and CDR2 are DFQATT and SNEGSKA (reference sequence). This CDR3 has 13 residues. CDR3 DNA sequence: TGCAGTGCTAGAGATCTTAGGTTGGAAGGAGCTTTCTTT. This gives the protein CSARDLRLEGAFF.

The chain is built from TRBV14 and TRBJ1-1, with D possibly TRBD1 on 5 matching bases. CDR1 and CDR2 (germline): SGHDN, FVKESK. The V gene lost 4 bases and the J gene lost 4 bases, with 19 bases spanning the gap. The CDR3 runs 16 residues. CDR3: CASSPQALGLGTEAFF. The CDR3, as DNA: TGTGCCAGCAGCCCCCAAGCCTTGGGACTCGGCACTGAAGCTTTCTTT.

The V and J genes are TRBV7-9 and TRBJ1-1, with D possibly being TRBD1 (5 bases). CDR3 size: 16 residues. V was trimmed by 3 bases and J by 0 bases, leaving 14 bases between them. Germline V gene sequence: CDR1 SEHNR, CDR2 FQNEAQ (reference sequence). For the CDR3, the DNA is TGTGCCAGCAGCTTGGGGGGTGGAGGGATGAACACTGAAGCTTTCTTT. It codes for CASSLGGGGMNTEAFF.

This clonotype was recorded a few times. The CDR3 coding sequence is TGTGCCAGCAGCTTGGGGGGACAGGGGCCCAATCAGCCCCAGCATTTT. Protein sequence: CASSLGGQGPNQPQHF. This chain uses TRBV5-5 with TRBJ1-5, with 10 bases aligning to TRBD1. The CDR3 extends over 16 amino acids. CDR1 is SGHKS, CDR2 YYEKEE, per germline (reference sequence). The ends lost 0 bases at V and 3 bases at J; junction bases unmatched: 3.

The chain couples TRBV12-3 or TRBV12-4 to TRBJ1-1; D call uncertain. This CDR3 has 13 amino acids. Trimming took 3 bases from V and 1 from J, leaving 6 bases between them. CDR3 sequence: CASSLDANTEAFF. The CDR3 DNA is TGTGCCAGCAGTTTGGATGCGAACACTGAAGCTTTCTTT.

In its sample, this clonotype was seen a few times. The chain uses TRBV5-1 and TRBJ2-7; 9 bases agree with TRBD1. Germline V gene data show CDR1 as SGHRS and CDR2 as YFSETQ. This CDR3 spans 15 amino acids. The junction had 8 bases not matched to a gene; V was cut back by 4 bases and J by 3 bases. The CDR3 reads CASSPTGTGIYEQYF. Written as DNA, the CDR3 is TGCGCCAGCAGCCCGACCGGGACAGGGATCTACGAGCAGTACTTC.

This clonotype was counted at least ten times. Compared with germline, one end of the junction differs, possibly owing to a read error. The V call is TRBV12-3 or TRBV12-4, the J call TRBJ2-2; D is uncertain. The CDR3 consists of 14 residues. DNA for the CDR3: TGTGCCAGCAGCTTAGGGCTGAACACCGGGGAGCTGTTTTTT. Protein sequence: CASSLGLNTGELFF.

The rearrangement links TRBV13 to TRBJ2-7, with TRBD1 matching 8 bases. The V segment lost 5 bases and the J segment 7 bases; nucleotides outside the gene matches: 7. The CDR3 has 13 amino acids. CDR1 is PRHDT, CDR2 FYEKMQ, per germline (reference sequence). In DNA, the CDR3 is TGTGCCAGCAGCCCTCTGACAGGGGAGGAGCAGTACTTC. Protein sequence: CASSPLTGEEQYF.

This clonotype was observed a few times. The chain combines TRBV7-2 with TRBJ2-3; D unresolved. V was pared by 1 base and J by 2 bases, with 7 bases between. The CDR3 runs to 14 residues. Germline V gene lookup returns CDR1 SGHTA and CDR2 FQGNSA. CDR3 sequence (DNA): TGTGCCAGCAGCTTAGAAGCTACCACAGATACGCAGTATTTT. This translates into CASSLEATTDTQYF. Drawing the rest from reference TRBV7-2 and TRBJ2-3, the complete variable domain is GAGVSQSPSNKVTEKGKDVELRCDPISGHTALYWYRQSLGQGLEFLIYFQGNSAPDKSGLPSDRFSAERTGGSVSTLTIQRTQQEDSAVYLCASSLEATTDTQYFGPGTRLTVL.

The rearrangement uses TRBV5-1 and TRBJ2-7, with TRBD2 matching 14 bases. The germline gives CDR1 SGHRS, CDR2 YFSETQ. V lost 3 bases and J lost 2; bases outside the gene matches: 7. CDR3 length equals 17 residues. The CDR3 here is CASSSVSGLAGAYEQYF. Here the CDR3 DNA reads TGCGCCAGCAGCTCAGTCTCGGGACTAGCGGGGGCCTACGAGCAGTACTTC.

The V call is TRBV20-1, the J call TRBJ1-1, with 10 bases matching TRBD1. CDR1 DFQATT and CDR2 SNEGSKA come from the germline V gene (reference sequence). The ends lost 2 bases at V and 6 bases at J; junction bases unmatched: 12. The CDR3 is 16 amino acids. CDR3 sequence reads: CSARLTGGAGESEAFF. The DNA for the CDR3 is TGCAGTGCTAGACTGACAGGGGGCGCAGGAGAATCTGAAGCTTTCTTT.

The CDR3 protein is CASSSGTSGKYEQYF. The DNA for the CDR3 is TGTGCCAGCAGCTCCGGGACTAGCGGGAAATACGAGCAGTACTTC. This chain uses TRBV6-5 with TRBJ2-7; TRBD2 agrees at 13 bases. This CDR3 contains 15 residues. With 6 bases clipped from V and 4 bases from J, the junction kept 6 bases outside the gene matches. CDR1 and CDR2 from the germline V gene are MNHEY and SVGAGI.

This clonotype was seen a few times. V is TRBV12-3 or TRBV12-4 and J is TRBJ1-1; D is unresolved. The CDR3 has 11 amino acids. Trimming shortened V by 7 bases and J by 2 bases, and 5 bases separated the two germline ends. The CDR3 spells CASIVNTEAFF. The DNA for the CDR3 is TGTGCCAGCATCGTCAACACTGAAGCTTTCTTT.

In its sample, this clonotype was seen a few times. The chain employs TRBV29-1 and TRBJ2-7, with TRBD1 matching 10 bases. The ends lost 6 bases at V and 1 base at J; junction bases unmatched: 3. Germline assignment: CDR1 SQVTM and CDR2 ANQGSEA. The CDR3 totals 13 residues. The CDR3 bases are TGCAGCGTCCGGGACAGGGGTTCCTACGAGCAGTACTTC. Protein product: CSVRDRGSYEQYF.

The V call is TRBV7-9, the J call TRBJ2-7, with 7 bases fitting TRBD2. The ends lost 4 bases at V and 0 bases at J; junction bases unmatched: 6. The V gene's germline CDR1 is SEHNR and CDR2 FQNEAQ (reference sequence). The CDR3 spans 15 residues. Here the CDR3 reads CASSYPSGISYEQYF. The CDR3 region has the DNA TGTGCCAGCAGCTACCCTAGCGGAATCTCCTACGAGCAGTACTTC.

This clonotype was counted only a few times. This chain uses TRBV18 with TRBJ2-7; no clear D gene. This CDR3 region has 13 residues. Germline V CDR1 and CDR2: KGHSH, LQKENI. V lost 2 bases and J lost 1, with 6 bases in between. The CDR3 coding sequence is TGTGCCAGCTCACCAGACACATCCTACGAGCAGTACTTC. It is translated as CASSPDTSYEQYF.

This clonotype was seen ten or more times. J is TRBJ1-1 and V is TRBV25-1, with D unresolved. Germline lookup yields CDR1 MGHDK and CDR2 SYGVNS. The CDR3 has 14 residues. Trimming took off 3 bases at V and 1 base at J, with 9 bases between the two ends. Here the CDR3 DNA reads TGTGCCAGCAGTGATGGGCATCCGAACACTGAAGCTTTCTTT. This translates into CASSDGHPNTEAFF.

The V and J genes are TRBV24-1 and TRBJ2-1, with 7 bases aligning to TRBD2. The CDR3 is 15 amino acids. V gave up 2 bases and J gave up 4 bases; unmatched junction bases: 4. The germline gives CDR1 KGHDR, CDR2 SFDVKD. The CDR3 spells CATSDSLAKYNEQFF. CDR3 in DNA: TGTGCCACCAGTGATTCACTAGCGAAATACAATGAGCAGTTCTTC.

This rearrangement joins TRBV24-1 to TRBJ2-1; D tentatively fits TRBD1 or TRBD2 (5 bases each). V lost 5 bases, J lost 9 bases, and 19 bases lay in between. Germline lookup yields CDR1 KGHDR and CDR2 SFDVKD. The CDR3 has 15 residues. The CDR3 is CATSGDGPPTGEQFF. The DNA for the CDR3 is TGTGCCACCAGTGGGGACGGTCCCCCGACGGGTGAGCAGTTCTTC.

In this sample, this clonotype turned up many times. The V call is TRBV12-3 or TRBV12-4, the J call TRBJ2-1; TRBD2 aligns across 11 bases. After removal of 7 bases from V and 8 bases from J, the junction contained 13 bases not matched to a gene. The length of the CDR3 is 16 residues. The CDR3 sequence: CASIPRTSGLRDEQFF. DNA of the CDR3: TGTGCCAGCATTCCACGGACTAGCGGGTTACGGGATGAGCAGTTCTTC.

The sample holds a few counts of this clonotype. The chain has TRBV25-1 and TRBJ2-7, with TRBD2 matching over 8 bases. Germline assignment: CDR1 MGHDK and CDR2 SYGVNS. The length of the CDR3 is 15 residues. With V trimmed by 6 bases and J by 2 bases, 9 bases remained unmatched. The CDR3 nucleotides read TGTGCCAGCAGACCTACTAGCGGAGGGACCTACGAGCAGTACTTC. Translated, it gives CASRPTSGGTYEQYF.

This clonotype was picked up a small number of times. The rearrangement joins TRBV14 to TRBJ1-1; D is undetermined. The CDR3 runs 13 residues. Germline lookup yields CDR1 SGHDN and CDR2 FVKESK. The V and J ends lost 1 base and 9 bases respectively, with 12 bases between them. Here the CDR3 reads CASSQARRAKAFF. The CDR3 region has the DNA TGTGCCAGCAGCCAAGCTCGACGCGCTAAAGCTTTCTTT.

This clonotype was observed at least ten times. The J gene is TRBJ2-7, the V gene TRBV15, with a weak D call TRBD1 (6 bases). Trimming shortened V by 3 bases and J by 3 bases, and 18 bases separated the two germline ends. The CDR3 covers 16 residues. The V gene's germline CDR1 is LNHNV and CDR2 YYDKDF (reference sequence). In DNA, the CDR3 is TGTGCCACCAGCAGGGGCCAGGGGATCATCGGCTACGAGCAGTACTTC. Protein: CATSRGQGIIGYEQYF.

The V call is TRBV5-5, the J call TRBJ1-2; weak D call: TRBD1 (6 bases). CDR1 SGHKS and CDR2 YYEKEE come from the germline V gene (reference sequence). This CDR3 has 15 amino acids. V was shortened by 0 bases and J by 0 bases, with 9 bases between the two germline ends. DNA for the CDR3: TGTGCCAGCAGCTTGGCAGGGGTCGCTAACTATGGCTACACCTTC. Encoded protein: CASSLAGVANYGYTF.

This clonotype was observed a handful of times. The chain couples TRBV15 to TRBJ2-4; tentative D call: TRBD2 (6 bases). The CDR3 runs 17 residues. The germline CDR1 and CDR2 sequences are LNHNV and YYDKDF (reference sequence). Trimming took 0 bases from V and 1 from J, leaving 13 bases between them. The CDR3 bases are TGTGCCACCAGCAGAGATGGGGAGGCAGCGGCCAAAAACATTCAGTACTTC. Translation: CATSRDGEAAAKNIQYF.

The chain employs TRBV7-2 and TRBJ1-2, with D possibly TRBD1 on 5 matching bases. The V gene's germline CDR1 is SGHTA and CDR2 FQGNSA. This CDR3 spans 15 amino acids. V was clipped by 2 bases and J by 8 bases, with 18 bases between them. The DNA of the CDR3 is TGTGCCAGCAGCTTACTATCGCGGGCAGGGCAAGGCTACACCTTC. This translates into CASSLLSRAGQGYTF. Combining the CDR3 with reference TRBV7-2 and TRBJ1-2 gives the whole variable domain GAGVSQSPSNKVTEKGKDVELRCDPISGHTALYWYRQSLGQGLEFLIYFQGNSAPDKSGLPSDRFSAERTGGSVSTLTIQRTQQEDSAVYLCASSLLSRAGQGYTFGSGTRLTVV.

V usage is TRBV6-5 and J usage is TRBJ1-5, with D unclear. The CDR3 length is 13 residues. Germline V gives CDR1 MNHEY, CDR2 SVGAGI. V was cut by 5 bases and J by 2 bases, with 7 bases left in between. CDR3 in amino acids: CASSQIRNQPQHF. In DNA form, the CDR3 reads TGTGCCAGCAGTCAGATCCGCAATCAGCCCCAGCATTTT.